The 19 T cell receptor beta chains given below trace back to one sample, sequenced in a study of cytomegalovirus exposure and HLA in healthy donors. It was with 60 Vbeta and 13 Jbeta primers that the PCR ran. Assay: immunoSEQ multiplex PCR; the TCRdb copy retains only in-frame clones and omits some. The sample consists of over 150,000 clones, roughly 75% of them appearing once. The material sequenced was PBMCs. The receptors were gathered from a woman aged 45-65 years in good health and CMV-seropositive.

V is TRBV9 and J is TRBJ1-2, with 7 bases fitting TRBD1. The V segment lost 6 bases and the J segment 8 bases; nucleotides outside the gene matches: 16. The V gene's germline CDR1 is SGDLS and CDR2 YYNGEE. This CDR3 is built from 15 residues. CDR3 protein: CASNQDGQAVFGYTF. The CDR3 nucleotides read TGTGCCAGCAACCAAGACGGACAGGCCGTTTTCGGCTACACCTTC.

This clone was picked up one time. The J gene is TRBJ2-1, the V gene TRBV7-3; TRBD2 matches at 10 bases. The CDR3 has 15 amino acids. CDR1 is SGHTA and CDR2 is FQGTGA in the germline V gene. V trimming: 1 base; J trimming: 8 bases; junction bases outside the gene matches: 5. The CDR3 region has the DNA TGTGCCAGCAGCTTAAGGCCTAGCGGGAGTGATGAGCAGTTCTTC. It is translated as CASSLRPSGSDEQFF.

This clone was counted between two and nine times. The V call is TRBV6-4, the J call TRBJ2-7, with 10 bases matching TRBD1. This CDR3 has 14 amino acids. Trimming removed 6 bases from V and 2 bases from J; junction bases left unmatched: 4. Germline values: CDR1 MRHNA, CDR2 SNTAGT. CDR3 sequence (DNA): TGTGCCAGCAGAATCGGGACAGGGGCCTACGAGCAGTACTTC. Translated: CASRIGTGAYEQYF.

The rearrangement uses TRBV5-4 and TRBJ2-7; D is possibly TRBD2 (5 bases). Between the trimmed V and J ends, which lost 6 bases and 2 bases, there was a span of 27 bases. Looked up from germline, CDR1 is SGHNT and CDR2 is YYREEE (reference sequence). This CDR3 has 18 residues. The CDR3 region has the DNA TGTGCCAGCACCCTCCTCCCTGGTACGGGGTTGAAGGCCTACGAGCAGTACTTC. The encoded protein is CASTLLPGTGLKAYEQYF.

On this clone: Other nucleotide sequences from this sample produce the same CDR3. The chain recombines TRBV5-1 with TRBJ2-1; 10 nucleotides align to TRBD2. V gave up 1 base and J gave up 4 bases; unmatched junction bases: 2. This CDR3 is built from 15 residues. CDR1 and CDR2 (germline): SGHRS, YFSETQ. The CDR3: CASSLTSGTYNEQFF. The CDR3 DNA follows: TGCGCCAGCAGCTTGACTAGCGGGACATACAATGAGCAGTTCTTC.

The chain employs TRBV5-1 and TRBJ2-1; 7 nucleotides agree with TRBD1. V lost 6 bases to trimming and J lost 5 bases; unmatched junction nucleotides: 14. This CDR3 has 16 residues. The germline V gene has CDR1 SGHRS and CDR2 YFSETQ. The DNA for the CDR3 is TGCGCCAGCAACCCGGGACAGCCGGTTTTAAACAATGAGCAGTTCTTC. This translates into CASNPGQPVLNNEQFF.

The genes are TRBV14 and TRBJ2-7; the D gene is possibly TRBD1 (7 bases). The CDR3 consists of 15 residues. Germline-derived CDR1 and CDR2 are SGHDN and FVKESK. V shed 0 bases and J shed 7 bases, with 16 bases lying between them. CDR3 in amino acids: CASSQDRRGPREQYF. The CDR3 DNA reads TGTGCCAGCAGCCAAGATCGGAGGGGGCCCAGGGAGCAGTACTTC.

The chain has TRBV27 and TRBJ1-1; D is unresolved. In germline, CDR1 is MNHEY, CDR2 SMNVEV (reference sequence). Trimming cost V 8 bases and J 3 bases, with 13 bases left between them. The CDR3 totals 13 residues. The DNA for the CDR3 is TGTGCCAGCTTCAATTATAGAGACACTGAAGCTTTCTTT. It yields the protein CASFNYRDTEAFF.

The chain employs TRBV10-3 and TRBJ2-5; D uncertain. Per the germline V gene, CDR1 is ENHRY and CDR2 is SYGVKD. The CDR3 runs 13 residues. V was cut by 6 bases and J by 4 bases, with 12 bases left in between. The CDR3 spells CAIRSNSGETQYF. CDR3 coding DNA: TGTGCCATCAGAAGTAACAGTGGAGAGACCCAGTACTTC.

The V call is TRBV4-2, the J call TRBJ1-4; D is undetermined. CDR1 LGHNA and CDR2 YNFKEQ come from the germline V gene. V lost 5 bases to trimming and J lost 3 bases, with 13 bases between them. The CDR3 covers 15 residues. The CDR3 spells CASSSRGRPNEKLFF. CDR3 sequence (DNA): TGTGCCAGCAGCTCCCGAGGGAGGCCTAATGAAAAACTGTTTTTT.

CDR3 bases: TGTGCCAGCAGCGCAATGGGACAGGGAATAGGCACAGATACGCAGTATTTT. It translates to CASSAMGQGIGTDTQYF. V is TRBV9 and J is TRBJ2-3; 9 bases align to TRBD1. The CDR3 runs 17 residues. J lost 1 base, V lost 3 bases, and 9 bases had no gene match. Germline-derived CDR1 and CDR2 are SGDLS and YYNGEE.

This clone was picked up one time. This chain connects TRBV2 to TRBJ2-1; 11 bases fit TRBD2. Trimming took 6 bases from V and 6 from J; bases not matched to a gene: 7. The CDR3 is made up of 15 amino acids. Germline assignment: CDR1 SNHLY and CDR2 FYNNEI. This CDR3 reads CASSKTSGMINEQFF. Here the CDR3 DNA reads TGTGCCAGCAGCAAGACTAGCGGGATGATCAATGAGCAGTTCTTC.

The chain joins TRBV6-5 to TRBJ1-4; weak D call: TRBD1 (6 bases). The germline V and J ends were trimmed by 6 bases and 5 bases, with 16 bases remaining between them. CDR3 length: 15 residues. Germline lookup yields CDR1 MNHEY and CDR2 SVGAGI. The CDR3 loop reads CASRVTQGANEKLFF. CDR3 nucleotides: TGTGCCAGCAGAGTAACACAGGGTGCGAATGAAAAACTGTTTTTT.

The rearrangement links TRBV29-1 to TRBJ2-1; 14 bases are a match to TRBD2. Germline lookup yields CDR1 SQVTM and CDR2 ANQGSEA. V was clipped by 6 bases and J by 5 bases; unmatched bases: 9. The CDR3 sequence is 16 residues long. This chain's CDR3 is CSVAGTSGRIDNEQFF. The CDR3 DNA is TGCAGCGTGGCCGGGACTAGCGGGAGAATCGACAATGAGCAGTTCTTC.

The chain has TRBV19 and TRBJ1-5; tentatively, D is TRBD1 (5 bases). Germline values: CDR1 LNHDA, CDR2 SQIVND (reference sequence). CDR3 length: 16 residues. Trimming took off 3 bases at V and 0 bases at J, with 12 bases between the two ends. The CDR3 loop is CASSIQQAYSNQPQHF. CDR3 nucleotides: TGTGCCAGTAGTATCCAACAGGCTTATAGCAATCAGCCCCAGCATTTT. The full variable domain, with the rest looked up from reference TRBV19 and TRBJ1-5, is DGGITQSPKYLFRKEGQNVTLSCEQNLNHDAMYWYRQDPGQGLRLIYYSQIVNDFQKGDIAEGYSVSREKKESFPLTVTSAQKNPTAFYLCASSIQQAYSNQPQHFGDGTRLSIL.

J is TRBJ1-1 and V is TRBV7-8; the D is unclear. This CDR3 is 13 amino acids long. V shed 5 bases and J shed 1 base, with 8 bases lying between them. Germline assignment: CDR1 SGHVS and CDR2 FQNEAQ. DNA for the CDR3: TGTGCCAGCAGCACACTAAAGAACACTGAAGCTTTCTTT. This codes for CASSTLKNTEAFF.

CDR3 sequence (DNA): TGTGCCAGTAGTGCAAAGTTTGGACAGTCATATCAGCCCCAGCATTTT. Protein sequence: CASSAKFGQSYQPQHF. The rearrangement joins TRBV19 to TRBJ1-5; perhaps TRBD1 as D (6 bases). The CDR3 has 16 residues. Per germline, CDR1 LNHDA and CDR2 SQIVND (reference sequence). V lost 5 bases and J 5 bases, leaving 19 bases between the germline ends.

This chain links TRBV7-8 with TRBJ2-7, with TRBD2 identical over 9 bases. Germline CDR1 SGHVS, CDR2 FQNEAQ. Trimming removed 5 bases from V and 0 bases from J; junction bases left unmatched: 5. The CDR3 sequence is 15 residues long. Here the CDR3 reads CASSRSGGLSYEQYF. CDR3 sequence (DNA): TGTGCCAGCAGCCGTAGCGGGGGCCTCTCCTACGAGCAGTACTTC.

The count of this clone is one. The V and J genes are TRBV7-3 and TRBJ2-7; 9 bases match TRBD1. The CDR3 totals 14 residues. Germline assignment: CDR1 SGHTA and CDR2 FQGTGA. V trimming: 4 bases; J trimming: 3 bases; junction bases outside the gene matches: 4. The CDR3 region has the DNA TGTGCCAGCAGCTCTCCGGGACAGGGCTACGAGCAGTACTTC. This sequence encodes CASSSPGQGYEQYF.